What follows describes a single T cell receptor beta chain. Its matching antigen is unknown. With 6 bases removed from V and 4 bases from J, the gap between germline ends came to 7 bases. This CDR3 is 13 amino acids long. Germline V lookup: CDR1 SEHNR, CDR2 FQNEAQ (reference sequence). The data derive from a study of CD8+ T cells in alopecia areata. On the study more broadly: Patients took tofacitinib for 6 to 18 months, followed by 6 drug-free months. Study findings and constraints: Many expanded lesional clones persisted in scalp and blood during tofacitinib.

Treatment meaning: oral pan-JAK inhibitor, 5-10 mg twice daily. Sequencing relied on a cDNA template that was reverse transcribed from extracted RNA. Libraries were prepared by immunoSEQ multiplex PCR; TCRdb keeps only in-frame clonotypes and omits some of them. The sample includes tens of thousands of clones, around nine tenths seen only once; the top ten take approximately 17%. This receptor was taken from a human donor with alopecia areata. The sequences come from CD8+ T cells sorted from blood, collected at week 24, from a patient treated with tofacitinib. The chain joins TRBV7-9 to TRBJ2-6; D unresolved. CDR3 nucleotides: TGTGCCAGCAGGAATGGGGGGGCCAACGTCCTGACTTTC. Translated: CASRNGGANVLTF.